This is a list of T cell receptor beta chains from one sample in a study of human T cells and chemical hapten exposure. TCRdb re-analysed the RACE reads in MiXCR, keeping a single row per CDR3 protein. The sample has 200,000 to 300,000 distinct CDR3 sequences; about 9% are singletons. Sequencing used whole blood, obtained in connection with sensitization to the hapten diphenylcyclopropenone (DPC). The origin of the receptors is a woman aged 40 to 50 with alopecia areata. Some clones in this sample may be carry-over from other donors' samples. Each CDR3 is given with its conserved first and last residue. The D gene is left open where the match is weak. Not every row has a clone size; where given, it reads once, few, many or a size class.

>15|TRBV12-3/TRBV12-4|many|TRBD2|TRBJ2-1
CASSRLAGAWNEQFF
TGTGCCAGCAGCAGACTAGCGGGAGCGTGGAATGAGCAGTTCTTC
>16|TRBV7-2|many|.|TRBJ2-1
CASSLVKESPYNEQFF
TGTGCCAGCAGCTTAGTTAAGGAATCCCCCTACAATGAGCAGTTCTTC
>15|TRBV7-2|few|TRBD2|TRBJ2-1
CASSPSGGDYNEQFF
TGTGCCAGCAGCCCCTCCGGGGGGGACTACAATGAGCAGTTCTTC
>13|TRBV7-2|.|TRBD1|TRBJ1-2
CASSVGQAYGYTF
TGTGCCAGCAGCGTGGGACAGGCCTATGGCTACACCTTC
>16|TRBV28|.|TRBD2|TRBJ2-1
CASSSPSSGRVNEQFF
TGTGCCAGCAGTTCCCCTTCTAGCGGGAGGGTTAATGAGCAGTTCTTC
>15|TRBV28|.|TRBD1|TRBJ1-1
CASSPGDRTNTEAFF
TGTGCCAGCTCCCCTGGGGACAGGACGAACACTGAAGCTTTCTTT
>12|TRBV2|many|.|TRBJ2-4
CASSEVSGVEYF
TGTGCCAGCAGTGAAGTCTCGGGAGTCGAGTACTTC
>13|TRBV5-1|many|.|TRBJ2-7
CASAIAAPYEQYF
TGCGCCAGCGCAATAGCGGCCCCCTACGAGCAGTACTTC
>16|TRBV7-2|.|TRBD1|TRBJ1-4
CASSRSGGGGNEKLFF
TGTGCCAGCAGCCGGTCAGGGGGCGGAGGGAACGAAAAACTGTTTTTT
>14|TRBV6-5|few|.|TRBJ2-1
CASSYFRGRNEQFF
TGTGCCAGCAGTTACTTCCGGGGCCGCAATGAGCAGTTCTTC
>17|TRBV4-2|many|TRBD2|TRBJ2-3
CASSQDWAGGPTDTQYF
TGTGCCAGCAGCCAAGACTGGGCGGGAGGTCCCACAGATACGCAGTATTTT
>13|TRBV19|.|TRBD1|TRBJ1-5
CASTLTGVQPQHF
TGTGCCAGTACCCTAACAGGGGTTCAGCCCCAGCATTTT
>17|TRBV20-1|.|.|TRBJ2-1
CSAKQVVGSGSYNEQFF
TGCAGTGCTAAGCAGGTAGTGGGGTCAGGGTCCTACAATGAGCAGTTCTTC
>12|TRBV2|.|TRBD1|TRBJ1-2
CASGQGIHGYTF
TGTGCCAGCGGACAGGGGATCCATGGCTACACCTTC
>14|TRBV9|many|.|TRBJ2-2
CASSVEWNTGELFF
TGTGCCAGCAGCGTAGAATGGAACACCGGGGAGCTGTTTTTT
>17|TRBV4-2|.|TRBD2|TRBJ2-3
CASSQEGSGSSTDTQYF
TGTGCCAGCAGCCAAGAAGGCAGCGGGAGTAGCACAGATACGCAGTATTTT
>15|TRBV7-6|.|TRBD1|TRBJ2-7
CASSEGDSQTYEQYF
TGTGCCAGCAGCGAGGGGGACAGTCAGACTTACGAGCAGTACTTC
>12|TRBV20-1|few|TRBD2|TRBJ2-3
CSATPSSGSMYF
TGCAGTGCTACCCCTTCTAGCGGGAGTATGTATTTT
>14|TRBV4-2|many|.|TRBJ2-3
CASSQGTSEHTQYF
TGTGCCAGCAGCCAAGGTACCTCGGAGCATACGCAGTATTTT
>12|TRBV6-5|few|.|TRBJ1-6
CASGGLGSPLHF
TGTGCCAGCGGGGGCCTAGGTTCACCCCTCCACTTT
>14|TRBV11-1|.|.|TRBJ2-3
CASSLEDLTDTQYF
TGTGCCAGCAGCTTAGAAGACCTCACAGATACGCAGTATTTT
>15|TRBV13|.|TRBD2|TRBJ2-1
CASSLELAGYNEQFF
TGTGCCAGCAGCTTAGAACTAGCGGGGTACAATGAGCAGTTCTTC
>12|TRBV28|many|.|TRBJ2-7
CASSLGDYEQYF
TGTGCCAGCAGTTTAGGGGACTACGAGCAGTACTTC
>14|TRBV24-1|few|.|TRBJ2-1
CATRAGQIPNEQFF
TGTGCCACCAGAGCGGGCCAAATCCCCAATGAGCAGTTCTTC
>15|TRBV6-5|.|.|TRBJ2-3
CASSYSYSTTDTQYF
TGTGCCAGCAGTTACTCGTACTCTACCACAGATACGCAGTATTTT
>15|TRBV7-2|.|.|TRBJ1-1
CASSLYQGMNTEAFF
TGTGCCAGCAGCTTATACCAGGGGATGAACACTGAAGCTTTCTTT
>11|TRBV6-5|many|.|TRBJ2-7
CASTRGYEQYF
TGTGCCAGCACCCGGGGGTACGAGCAGTACTTC
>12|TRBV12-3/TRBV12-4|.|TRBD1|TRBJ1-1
CASSLQGAEAFF
TGTGCCAGCAGTTTACAGGGGGCTGAAGCTTTCTTT
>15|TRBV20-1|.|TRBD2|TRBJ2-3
CSATTSGRIIDTQYF
TGCAGTGCTACTACTAGCGGGAGAATCATAGATACGCAGTATTTT
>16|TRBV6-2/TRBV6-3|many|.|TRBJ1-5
CASRNSGLYSNQPQHF
TGTGCCAGCCGCAACTCGGGGCTATACAGCAATCAGCCCCAGCATTTT
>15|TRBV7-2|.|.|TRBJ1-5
CASSSAGGAHQPQHF
TGTGCCAGCAGCTCAGCCGGGGGGGCGCATCAGCCCCAGCATTTT
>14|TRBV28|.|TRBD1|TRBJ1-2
CASSSSGTDGGYTF
TGTGCCAGCAGTTCCTCCGGGACAGATGGAGGCTACACCTTC
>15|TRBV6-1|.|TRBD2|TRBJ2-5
CASSSKTSGSVTQYF
TGTGCCAGCAGTTCTAAGACTAGCGGGAGTGTGACCCAGTACTTC
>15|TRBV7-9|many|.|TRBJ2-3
CASSLDYFGTDTQYF
TGTGCCAGCAGCCTCGACTACTTCGGCACAGATACGCAGTATTTT
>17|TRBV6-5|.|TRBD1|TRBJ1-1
CASSYDWTGRANTEAFF
TGTGCCAGCAGTTACGACTGGACAGGGCGGGCGAACACTGAAGCTTTCTTT
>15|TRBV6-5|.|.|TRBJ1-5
CASGQSVRSNQPQHF
TGTGCCAGCGGCCAGTCGGTTAGGAGCAATCAGCCCCAGCATTTT
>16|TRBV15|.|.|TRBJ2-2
CATSRITQGHTGELFF
TGTGCCACCAGCAGGATTACACAGGGACACACCGGGGAGCTGTTTTTT
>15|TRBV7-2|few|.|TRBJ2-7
CASSSKVGSNYEQYF
TGTGCCAGCAGCTCGAAAGTGGGGAGCAACTACGAGCAGTACTTC
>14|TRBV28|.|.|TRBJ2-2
CASSLSSPRGELFF
TGTGCCAGCAGTTTATCCTCCCCCCGCGGGGAGCTGTTTTTT
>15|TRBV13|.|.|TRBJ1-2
CASSLFGVANYGYTF
TGTGCCAGCAGCTTATTCGGGGTTGCTAACTATGGCTACACCTTC
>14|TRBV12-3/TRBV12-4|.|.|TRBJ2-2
CASSLIGGTGELFF
TGTGCCAGCAGTTTGATTGGTGGAACCGGGGAGCTGTTTTTT
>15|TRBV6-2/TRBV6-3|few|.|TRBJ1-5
CASSFTGTQKGPQHF
TGTGCCAGCAGTTTCACCGGGACACAAAAGGGGCCCCAGCATTTT
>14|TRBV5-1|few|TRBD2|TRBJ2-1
CASSLGLAGEEQFF
TGCGCCAGCAGCCTGGGACTAGCGGGAGAAGAGCAGTTCTTC
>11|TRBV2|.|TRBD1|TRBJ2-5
CARQGAETQYF
TGTGCCAGACAGGGGGCCGAGACCCAGTACTTC
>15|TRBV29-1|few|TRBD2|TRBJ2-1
CSVEELAGLYNEQFF
TGCAGCGTTGAAGAACTAGCGGGGCTTTACAATGAGCAGTTCTTC
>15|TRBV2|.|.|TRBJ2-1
CASSALGPSYNEQFF
TGTGCCAGCAGTGCTTTGGGACCCTCCTACAATGAGCAGTTCTTC
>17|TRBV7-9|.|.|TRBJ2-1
CASRPTRRSSSYNEQFF
TGTGCCAGCAGACCAACCCGGCGGTCTAGCTCCTACAATGAGCAGTTCTTC
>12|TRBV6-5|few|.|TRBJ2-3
CASSTATDTQYF
TGTGCCAGCAGCACGGCCACAGATACGCAGTATTTT
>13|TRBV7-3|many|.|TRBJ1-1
CASSLTGAAEAFF
TGTGCCAGCAGCTTAACCGGTGCGGCTGAAGCTTTCTTT
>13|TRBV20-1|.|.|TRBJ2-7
CSARFGNSYEQYF
TGCAGTGCTAGGTTCGGGAACTCCTACGAGCAGTACTTC
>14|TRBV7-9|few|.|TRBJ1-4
CASSLVETNEKLFF
TGTGCCAGCAGCTTAGTTGAAACTAATGAAAAACTGTTTTTT
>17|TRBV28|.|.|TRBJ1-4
CASSTPRAVATNEKLFF
TGTGCCAGCAGTACTCCTAGGGCCGTAGCAACTAATGAAAAACTGTTTTTT
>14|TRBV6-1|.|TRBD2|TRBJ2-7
CASRLAGITYEQYF
TGTGCCAGCAGACTAGCGGGAATTACCTACGAGCAGTACTTC
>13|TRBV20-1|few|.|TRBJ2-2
CSATQTNTGELFF
TGCAGTGCGACCCAGACGAACACCGGGGAGCTGTTTTTT
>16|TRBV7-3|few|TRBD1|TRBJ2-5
CASSLGAGTGEETQYF
TGTGCCAGCAGCTTAGGCGCCGGGACAGGGGAAGAGACCCAGTACTTC
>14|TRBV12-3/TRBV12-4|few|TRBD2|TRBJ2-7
CASAGGALAYEQYF
TGTGCCAGCGCGGGGGGGGCGCTGGCCTACGAGCAGTACTTC
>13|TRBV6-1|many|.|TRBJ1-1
CASSVRGNTEAFF
TGTGCCAGCAGTGTCAGGGGCAACACTGAAGCTTTCTTT
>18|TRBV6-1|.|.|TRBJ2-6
CASRRVEGLPSGANVLTF
TGTGCCAGCAGGAGGGTGGAGGGCCTCCCCTCTGGGGCCAACGTCCTGACTTTC
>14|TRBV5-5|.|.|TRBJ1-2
CASSSLDGPYGYTF
TGTGCCAGCAGCTCCTTGGACGGCCCCTATGGCTACACCTTC